The 2 T cell receptor beta chains reported below all come from one sample, sequenced in a study of cytotoxic CD8 clonotypes in ibrutinib-treated CLL. Repertoires were generated with immunoSEQ multiplex PCR, while TCRdb's copy carries only in-frame clones and drops some. This sample yields approximately 150,000 clones, of which around nine tenths are seen a single time; roughly 3% belongs to the top ten. The sequencing used PBMCs, collected at disease progression, from a patient treated with ibrutinib. The origin of the receptors is a human donor with chronic lymphocytic leukemia.

This clone was found a few times. This chain connects TRBV5-6 to TRBJ2-7; TRBD2 aligns across 9 bases. Germline lookup yields CDR1 SGHDT and CDR2 YYEEEE. Germline trimming cut 3 bases from V and 3 bases from J; bases unmatched to any gene: 10. The CDR3 is made up of 16 amino acids. The CDR3 nucleotides read TGTGCCAGCAGCTCCCGGTTCGGACTAGCGAGCTACGAGCAGTACTTC. Protein sequence: CASSSRFGLASYEQYF. The full variable domain, its missing parts supplied by reference TRBV5-6 and TRBJ2-7, is DAGVTQSPTHLIKTRGQQVTLRCSPKSGHDTVSWYQQALGQGPQFIFQYYEEEERQRGNFPDRFSGHQFPNYSSELNVNALLLGDSALYLCASSSRFGLASYEQYFGPGTRLTVT.

This clone has only a few counts. The rearrangement joins TRBV4-1 to TRBJ1-2; D is possibly TRBD1 (5 bases). Trimming stripped 1 base from V and 2 bases from J, with 8 bases between. Looked up from germline, CDR1 is MGHRA and CDR2 is YSYEKL. The length of the CDR3 is 14 residues. The CDR3 region is CASSQGGPNYGYTF. CDR3 DNA sequence: TGCGCCAGCAGCCAAGGGGGCCCGAACTATGGCTACACCTTC.